These T cell receptor beta chains were read from a single sample in a study of blood T cells in healthy people across ages. TCRdb fed the 5' RACE reads into MiXCR, producing one record per CDR3 protein. The sample has some 1,800,000 distinct CDR3 sequences, approximately 39% seen once. The sequencing input was blood. These receptor sequences come from a human donor in good health. The CDR3 runs from the conserved cysteine through the conserved F or W. The order of the fields is V gene, J gene, D gene, clone size, CDR3 protein, CDR3 DNA. A D gene is named only where the DNA matches it firmly. A clone size is listed for some rows: how often the clone was seen (once, few, many), or a class if it is expanded.

v_gene: TRBV20-1; j_gene: TRBJ2-7; d_gene: .; abundance: .; CDR3aa: CSAQRFLGSHEQYF; CDR3nt: TGCAGTGCTCAACGTTTCTTAGGGAGCCACGAGCAGTACTTC
v_gene: TRBV24-1; j_gene: TRBJ2-3; d_gene: .; abundance: .; CDR3aa: CATSDLDTDTRYF; CDR3nt: TGTGCCACCAGTGATTTGGATACAGATACGCGGTATTTT
v_gene: TRBV24-1; j_gene: TRBJ2-7; d_gene: .; abundance: .; CDR3aa: CATSDSGRYEQYF; CDR3nt: TGTGCCACCAGTGATTCGGGCAGATACGAGCAGTACTTC
v_gene: TRBV29-1; j_gene: TRBJ1-1; d_gene: .; abundance: few; CDR3aa: CSVRQANTEAFF; CDR3nt: TGCAGCGTCCGACAGGCGAACACTGAAGCTTTCTTT
v_gene: TRBV20-1; j_gene: TRBJ2-7; d_gene: .; abundance: once; CDR3aa: CSVLTILKQYF; CDR3nt: TGCAGTGTTCTGACGATACTAAAGCAGTACTTC
v_gene: TRBV20-1; j_gene: TRBJ2-1; d_gene: .; abundance: few; CDR3aa: CSASFGGPYNEQFF; CDR3nt: TGCAGTGCTAGTTTCGGGGGGCCCTACAATGAGCAGTTCTTC
v_gene: TRBV7-2; j_gene: TRBJ2-7; d_gene: TRBD1; abundance: few; CDR3aa: CASSPPRQGDSYEQYF; CDR3nt: TGTGCCAGCAGCCCGCCCAGACAGGGGGATAGCTACGAGCAGTACTTC
v_gene: TRBV10-3; j_gene: TRBJ2-5; d_gene: .; abundance: few; CDR3aa: CAITRGAGETQYF; CDR3nt: TGTGCCATCACGAGAGGTGCGGGGGAGACCCAGTACTTC
v_gene: TRBV27; j_gene: TRBJ1-1; d_gene: .; abundance: .; CDR3aa: CASSSAQGWTTEAFF; CDR3nt: TGTGCCAGCAGTTCCGCACAGGGTTGGACCACTGAAGCTTTCTTT
v_gene: TRBV20-1; j_gene: TRBJ2-5; d_gene: TRBD2; abundance: few; CDR3aa: CSARVLAAQETQYF; CDR3nt: TGCAGTGCTAGAGTGCTAGCGGCCCAAGAGACCCAGTACTTC
v_gene: TRBV5-6; j_gene: TRBJ1-2; d_gene: .; abundance: .; CDR3aa: CASSLELLPDPGNYGYTF; CDR3nt: TGTGCCAGCAGCTTGGAACTCCTTCCAGATCCGGGAAACTATGGCTACACCTTC
v_gene: TRBV20-1; j_gene: TRBJ2-7; d_gene: .; abundance: few; CDR3aa: CSASKLALSYEQYF; CDR3nt: TGCAGTGCTAGTAAACTAGCTCTTAGCTACGAGCAGTACTTC
v_gene: TRBV5-1; j_gene: TRBJ2-3; d_gene: TRBD1; abundance: .; CDR3aa: CASRVPGQGSYTQYF; CDR3nt: TGCGCCAGCAGGGTCCCGGGACAGGGATCGTATACGCAGTATTTT
v_gene: TRBV18; j_gene: TRBJ1-1; d_gene: .; abundance: few; CDR3aa: CASSLGTGALKAFF; CDR3nt: TGTGCCAGCTCACTCGGGACTGGGGCTCTGAAAGCTTTCTTT
v_gene: TRBV10-3; j_gene: TRBJ2-1; d_gene: TRBD1; abundance: once; CDR3aa: CAISSDQGASSYNEQFF; CDR3nt: TGTGCCATCAGTTCCGACCAGGGGGCAAGCTCCTACAATGAGCAGTTCTTC
v_gene: TRBV7-2; j_gene: TRBJ1-4; d_gene: TRBD1; abundance: .; CDR3aa: CASSLRGQGYEKLFF; CDR3nt: TGTGCCAGCAGCTTACGTGGACAGGGATATGAAAAACTGTTTTTT
v_gene: TRBV10-3; j_gene: TRBJ2-6; d_gene: .; abundance: .; CDR3aa: CAISESTGSGANVLTF; CDR3nt: TGTGCCATCAGTGAGTCGACAGGCTCTGGGGCCAACGTCCTGACTTTC
v_gene: TRBV12-3/TRBV12-4; j_gene: TRBJ2-5; d_gene: TRBD1; abundance: .; CDR3aa: CASRPGQEQETQYF; CDR3nt: TGTGCCAGCAGACCCGGACAGGAGCAAGAGACCCAGTACTTC
v_gene: TRBV5-5; j_gene: TRBJ2-5; d_gene: TRBD1; abundance: .; CDR3aa: CASSSHDREEETQYF; CDR3nt: TGTGCCAGCAGCTCCCACGACAGGGAAGAAGAGACCCAGTACTTC
v_gene: TRBV5-1; j_gene: TRBJ2-1; d_gene: .; abundance: few; CDR3aa: CASSLVGFSYNEQFF; CDR3nt: TGCGCCAGCAGCTTGGTTGGGTTCTCCTACAATGAGCAGTTCTTC
v_gene: TRBV27; j_gene: TRBJ1-5; d_gene: .; abundance: .; CDR3aa: CASSFSSAAGQPQHF; CDR3nt: TGTGCCAGCAGTTTTTCGTCAGCGGCAGGTCAGCCCCAGCATTTT
v_gene: TRBV6-2/TRBV6-3; j_gene: TRBJ1-2; d_gene: .; abundance: .; CDR3aa: CASSRQTLGHYGYTF; CDR3nt: TGTGCCAGCAGTCGACAAACTCTTGGTCACTATGGCTACACCTTC
v_gene: TRBV4-1; j_gene: TRBJ1-1; d_gene: .; abundance: .; CDR3aa: CASRELGDTEAFF; CDR3nt: TGCGCCAGCAGGGAGTTAGGAGATACTGAAGCTTTCTTT
v_gene: TRBV29-1; j_gene: TRBJ1-1; d_gene: .; abundance: once; CDR3aa: CSVAGTSNTEAFF; CDR3nt: TGCAGCGTAGCAGGGACATCGAACACTGAAGCTTTCTTT
v_gene: TRBV9; j_gene: TRBJ2-1; d_gene: TRBD1; abundance: .; CDR3aa: CASSVVGDSYNEQFF; CDR3nt: TGTGCCAGCAGCGTAGTGGGGGACAGCTACAATGAGCAGTTCTTC
v_gene: TRBV9; j_gene: TRBJ2-7; d_gene: .; abundance: .; CDR3aa: CASSVASTNYEQYF; CDR3nt: TGTGCCAGCAGCGTCGCATCCACAAACTACGAGCAGTACTTC
v_gene: TRBV3-1; j_gene: TRBJ1-1; d_gene: .; abundance: few; CDR3aa: CASSQEKGPQNTEAFF; CDR3nt: TGTGCCAGCAGCCAAGAAAAGGGACCGCAGAACACTGAAGCTTTCTTT
v_gene: TRBV28; j_gene: TRBJ2-7; d_gene: .; abundance: many; CDR3aa: CASSLIGEDYEQYF; CDR3nt: TGTGCCAGCAGTTTAATCGGGGAGGACTACGAGCAGTACTTC
v_gene: TRBV12-3/TRBV12-4; j_gene: TRBJ1-1; d_gene: .; abundance: .; CDR3aa: CASSVHSGAEAFF; CDR3nt: TGTGCCAGCAGTGTCCACAGTGGGGCTGAAGCTTTCTTT
v_gene: TRBV5-1; j_gene: TRBJ2-3; d_gene: .; abundance: few; CDR3aa: CASSWVGSGTDTQYF; CDR3nt: TGCGCCAGCAGTTGGGTCGGAAGCGGCACAGATACGCAGTATTTT
v_gene: TRBV10-3; j_gene: TRBJ1-2; d_gene: .; abundance: .; CDR3aa: CAIGQQGVGYGYTF; CDR3nt: TGTGCCATCGGCCAACAGGGTGTGGGCTATGGCTACACCTTC
v_gene: TRBV4-2; j_gene: TRBJ2-7; d_gene: .; abundance: few; CDR3aa: CASSQAQLYEQYF; CDR3nt: TGTGCCAGCAGCCAAGCACAGCTCTACGAGCAGTACTTC
v_gene: TRBV7-2; j_gene: TRBJ1-1; d_gene: .; abundance: .; CDR3aa: CASTHRARGTTEAFF; CDR3nt: TGTGCCAGCACCCACCGTGCTAGGGGTACCACTGAAGCTTTCTTT
v_gene: TRBV20-1; j_gene: TRBJ1-1; d_gene: .; abundance: .; CDR3aa: CSALRTIAFF; CDR3nt: TGCAGTGCTCTTCGGACAATTGCTTTCTTT
v_gene: TRBV7-2; j_gene: TRBJ2-1; d_gene: .; abundance: few; CDR3aa: CASSPARGRFNEQFF; CDR3nt: TGTGCCAGCAGCCCCGCGAGAGGGAGATTTAATGAGCAGTTCTTC
v_gene: TRBV20-1; j_gene: TRBJ1-5; d_gene: .; abundance: .; CDR3aa: CSAPPRQFNQPQHF; CDR3nt: TGCAGTGCTCCACCTAGACAGTTCAATCAGCCCCAGCATTTT
v_gene: TRBV3-1; j_gene: TRBJ2-3; d_gene: TRBD1; abundance: .; CDR3aa: CASSTTGPDTQYF; CDR3nt: TGTGCCAGCAGCACGACAGGGCCAGATACGCAGTATTTT
v_gene: TRBV7-2; j_gene: TRBJ2-7; d_gene: TRBD2; abundance: .; CDR3aa: CASSPPGRARGGLTYEQYF; CDR3nt: TGTGCCAGCAGCCCCCCAGGCAGGGCCCGCGGGGGGCTAACCTACGAGCAGTACTTC
v_gene: TRBV27; j_gene: TRBJ2-1; d_gene: .; abundance: .; CDR3aa: CASSPFNRGGNEQFF; CDR3nt: TGTGCCAGCAGTCCCTTCAACAGGGGGGGCAATGAGCAGTTCTTC
v_gene: TRBV7-9; j_gene: TRBJ2-1; d_gene: TRBD2; abundance: many; CDR3aa: CASSSLRGESYNEQFF; CDR3nt: TGTGCCAGCAGCTCCCTTCGGGGGGAATCCTACAATGAGCAGTTCTTC
v_gene: TRBV9; j_gene: TRBJ1-2; d_gene: .; abundance: .; CDR3aa: CASSGQGCNYGYTF; CDR3nt: TGTGCCAGCAGCGGGCAGGGATGCAACTATGGCTACACCTTC
v_gene: TRBV5-1; j_gene: TRBJ2-1; d_gene: .; abundance: .; CDR3aa: CASSLAAGISYNERFF; CDR3nt: TGCGCCAGCAGCTTGGCCGCGGGGATCTCCTACAATGAGCGGTTCTTC
v_gene: TRBV6-5; j_gene: TRBJ2-7; d_gene: .; abundance: .; CDR3aa: CASSYLVRGHEQYF; CDR3nt: TGTGCCAGCAGTTACTTGGTCAGGGGACACGAGCAGTACTTC
v_gene: TRBV7-2; j_gene: TRBJ2-1; d_gene: .; abundance: many; CDR3aa: CASSLALGNEQFF; CDR3nt: TGTGCCAGCAGCTTAGCTTTGGGGAATGAGCAGTTCTTC
v_gene: TRBV18; j_gene: TRBJ1-4; d_gene: .; abundance: .; CDR3aa: CASSPRTGLATNEKLFF; CDR3nt: TGTGCCAGCTCACCACGCACAGGGTTAGCAACTAATGAAAAACTGTTTTTT
v_gene: TRBV27; j_gene: TRBJ2-2; d_gene: .; abundance: .; CDR3aa: CASSAVSNTGELFF; CDR3nt: TGTGCCAGTTCGGCGGTCTCGAACACCGGGGAGCTGTTTTTT
v_gene: TRBV4-3; j_gene: TRBJ2-3; d_gene: TRBD2; abundance: .; CDR3aa: CASSQGHSAGVTDTQYF; CDR3nt: TGCGCCAGCAGCCAGGGTCATTCGGCGGGGGTAACAGATACGCAGTATTTT
v_gene: TRBV20-1; j_gene: TRBJ2-1; d_gene: TRBD2; abundance: .; CDR3aa: CSARDRVMSGLGGNEQFF; CDR3nt: TGCAGTGCTAGAGATCGAGTAATGTCAGGACTAGGCGGCAATGAGCAGTTCTTC